Listed here are 24 T cell receptor beta chains from one sample, sequenced in a study of cytomegalovirus exposure and HLA in healthy donors. PCR was performed using 60 Vbeta and 13 Jbeta primers. Repertoires were generated with immunoSEQ multiplex PCR, while TCRdb's copy carries only in-frame clones and drops some. The table records about 130,000 clones, around 77% of them present only once. The sequenced sample consisted of PBMCs. These TCRs come from a man aged 50-59 years in good health and CMV-seronegative.

The V call is TRBV9, the J call TRBJ1-3; D is perhaps TRBD1 (5 bases). Trimming cost V 2 bases and J 4 bases, with 19 bases left between them. CDR3 size: 17 residues. The germline gives CDR1 SGDLS, CDR2 YYNGEE. In DNA, the CDR3 is TGTGCCAGCAGCGTCGGGACTTCTAGGATGTCGGGAAACACCATATATTTT. The encoded protein is CASSVGTSRMSGNTIYF. The whole variable domain, filled in from reference TRBV9 and TRBJ1-3, reads DSGVTQTPKHLITATGQRVTLRCSPRSGDLSVYWYQQSLDQGLQFLIQYYNGEERAKGNILERFSAQQFPDLHSELNLSSLELGDSALYFCASSVGTSRMSGNTIYFGEGSWLTVV.

This chain connects TRBV10-1 to TRBJ2-3, with 7 bases lining up with TRBD1. Germline loops: CDR1 WNHNN, CDR2 SYGVQD (reference sequence). Trimming cost V 0 bases and J 1 base; bases outside gene matches: 1. This CDR3 has 15 amino acids. The CDR3 region is CASSESTGGTDTQYF. CDR3 coding DNA: TGCGCCAGCAGTGAGTCTACAGGGGGCACAGATACGCAGTATTTT.

This clone was seen a handful of times. The J gene is TRBJ1-2, the V gene TRBV9; TRBD1 agrees at 9 bases. The length of the CDR3 is 14 residues. Per the germline V gene, CDR1 is SGDLS and CDR2 is YYNGEE. Germline trimming cut 4 bases from V and 8 bases from J; bases unmatched to any gene: 9. This CDR3 reads CASSPYRGRLGYTF. The CDR3 DNA sequence: TGTGCCAGCAGCCCTTACAGGGGGCGGCTCGGCTACACCTTC.

On this clone itself: The junction differs from germline at one of its ends, possibly a read error. The CDR3 region has the DNA TGTGCCAGCAGTGAGCCAGCGGGAGAGGCCCAGTACTTC. It specifies CASSEPAGEAQYF. The genes are TRBV6-1 and TRBJ2-5; 8 bases fit TRBD2. This CDR3 is 13 amino acids long. Germline V gene data show CDR1 as MNHNS and CDR2 as SASEGT.

The CDR3 sequence: CASSRTGGGYTF. CDR3 sequence (DNA): TGCGCCAGCAGCCGGACAGGGGGTGGCTACACCTTC. The chain recombines TRBV4-3 with TRBJ1-2; 10 bases are shared with TRBD1. Germline CDR1 reads LGHNA; CDR2 reads YSLEER. Trimming removed 4 bases from V and 7 bases from J; junction bases left unmatched: 0. The CDR3 contains 12 residues.

CDR3 sequence (DNA): TGTGCCAGCACTTCATCTAGCGGGAGTTGGGACGAGCAGTACTTC. It encodes CASTSSSGSWDEQYF. The chain employs TRBV28 and TRBJ2-7; 10 bases align to TRBD2. This CDR3 contains 15 residues. The V segment lost 7 bases and the J segment 5 bases; nucleotides outside the gene matches: 11. The germline gives CDR1 MDHEN, CDR2 SYDVKM.

The chain uses TRBV5-4 and TRBJ1-6; D remains ambiguous. CDR1 is SGHNT and CDR2 is YYREEE in the germline V gene (reference sequence). This CDR3 is 16 amino acids long. V lost 0 bases to trimming and J lost 2 bases, with 9 bases between them. The CDR3 here is CASSLGRGAYNSPLHF. DNA of the CDR3: TGTGCCAGCAGCTTGGGGCGGGGTGCCTATAATTCACCCCTCCACTTT.

The table lists this clone with a few counts. The gene calls are TRBV6-6 and TRBJ1-5; 7 positions agree with TRBD1. This CDR3 contains 12 residues. V was pared by 5 bases and J by 7 bases, with 2 bases of the junction left unmatched. Germline V gives CDR1 MNHNY, CDR2 SVGAGI (reference sequence). The DNA for the CDR3 is TGTGCCAGCAGTATCAGGGGGCAGCCCCAGCATTTT. This encodes CASSIRGQPQHF.

The chain is built from TRBV7-9 and TRBJ1-4; D unresolved. The CDR3 extends over 13 amino acids. V was clipped by 4 bases and J by 12 bases, with 15 bases between them. CDR1 is SEHNR and CDR2 is FQNEAQ in the germline V gene (reference sequence). In DNA, the CDR3 is TGTGCCAGCAGCTCCAGGAGGTCTTTGGAACTGTTTTTT. Its translation is CASSSRRSLELFF.

The genes are TRBV5-4 and TRBJ2-2, with TRBD1 as a possible D gene (6 bases). The germline V gene encodes CDR1 SGHNT and CDR2 YYREEE (reference sequence). V lost 4 bases and J lost 7, with 17 bases in between. CDR3 length: 15 residues. CDR3 coding DNA: TGTGCCAGCAGCGAGGGGGTTACCTACGGCGGGGAGCTGTTTTTT. Translation: CASSEGVTYGGELFF. The whole variable domain, remainder taken from reference TRBV5-4 and TRBJ2-2, is ETGVTQSPTHLIKTRGQQVTLRCSSQSGHNTVSWYQQALGQGPQFIFQYYREEENGRGNFPPRFSGLQFPNYSSELNVNALELDDSALYLCASSEGVTYGGELFFGEGSRLTVL.

J is TRBJ2-3 and V is TRBV2; tentative D call: TRBD1 (6 bases). There are 15 residues in the CDR3. V lost 1 base and J 0 bases, leaving 8 bases between the germline ends. The germline CDR1 and CDR2 sequences are SNHLY and FYNNEI. CDR3 sequence: CASSEEGTSTDTQYF. As DNA, the CDR3 is TGTGCCAGCAGTGAAGAGGGGACAAGCACAGATACGCAGTATTTT.

The V call is TRBV27, the J call TRBJ1-5; D is undetermined. The CDR3 consists of 13 residues. From germline, CDR1 is MNHEY and CDR2 SMNVEV (reference sequence). The V end was cut by 3 bases, the J end by 4 bases, with 7 bases between. The CDR3, as DNA: TGTGCCAGCAGTTTCGTGGAGAATCAGCCCCAGCATTTT. Protein product: CASSFVENQPQHF.

This clone was picked up many times. The chain uses TRBV4-1 and TRBJ2-6, with D possibly TRBD2 on 5 matching bases. Trimming cost V 6 bases and J 0 bases, with 18 bases left between them. The CDR3 runs 18 residues. Germline V gene data show CDR1 as MGHRA and CDR2 as YSYEKL. CDR3 sequence: CASSSMGRTRSGANVLTF. As DNA, the CDR3 is TGCGCCAGCAGTAGTATGGGTCGGACTCGCTCTGGGGCCAACGTCCTGACTTTC.

The chain joins TRBV5-1 to TRBJ2-5, with 8 nucleotides matching TRBD2. Losses at the gene ends were 4 bases for V and 5 bases for J; bases not matched to a gene: 19. The CDR3 covers 18 residues. Germline V gene data show CDR1 as SGHRS and CDR2 as YFSETQ. The CDR3 nucleotides are TGCGCCAGCAGCGCAGGACTCCTCATAGCGGGATCTGGGGAGACCCAGTACTTC. Its protein product is CASSAGLLIAGSGETQYF.

The chain joins TRBV2 to TRBJ2-3; D not certain. The V gene's germline CDR1 is SNHLY and CDR2 FYNNEI. The CDR3 length is 12 residues. Trimming shortened V by 9 bases and J by 0 bases, and 7 bases separated the two germline ends. DNA of the CDR3: TGTGCCAGTAGCCTAAGCACAGATACGCAGTATTTT. It encodes CASSLSTDTQYF.

The CDR3 region is CASSAPGLTYNEQFF. For the CDR3, the DNA is TGTGCCAGCAGCGCCCCGGGACTAACCTACAATGAGCAGTTCTTC. The chain is built from TRBV11-2 and TRBJ2-1; 7 bases line up with TRBD2. The V gene end was trimmed by 5 bases and the J gene end by 2 bases; junction bases not matched to a gene: 6. The CDR3 length is 15 residues. The germline gives CDR1 SGHAT, CDR2 FQNNGV.

The V call is TRBV29-1, the J call TRBJ2-7; D is possibly TRBD2 (6 bases). V was pared by 3 bases and J by 2 bases, with 17 bases between. This CDR3 region has 15 residues. Germline-derived CDR1 and CDR2 are SQVTM and ANQGSEA. CDR3 residues: CSVEGDRRGTYEQYF. CDR3 DNA sequence: TGCAGCGTTGAGGGAGACCGCCGCGGGACCTACGAGCAGTACTTC.

The J gene is TRBJ2-1, the V gene TRBV6-5; 10 bases are shared with TRBD2. Looked up from germline, CDR1 is MNHEY and CDR2 is SVGAGI. The ends lost 8 bases at V and 3 bases at J; junction bases unmatched: 4. The CDR3 sequence is 14 residues long. CDR3 sequence reads: CASGGTSDYNEQFF. The DNA of the CDR3 is TGTGCCAGCGGGGGGACTAGCGACTACAATGAGCAGTTCTTC.

This chain joins TRBV29-1 and TRBJ1-5; TRBD1 agrees at 11 bases. Germline V gene data show CDR1 as SQVTM and CDR2 as ANQGSEA. The CDR3 loop spans 12 amino acids. The V gene end was trimmed by 6 bases and the J gene end by 6 bases; junction bases not matched to a gene: 1. In nucleotides, the CDR3 is TGCAGCGTGGGACAGGGGGGTCAGCCCCAGCATTTT. Amino acid sequence: CSVGQGGQPQHF.

The chain combines TRBV10-3 with TRBJ1-4, with TRBD1 matching 7 bases. Germline V gives CDR1 ENHRY, CDR2 SYGVKD. J gave up 5 bases and V 2 bases, and 2 bases lay outside the gene matches. The CDR3 consists of 14 residues. The CDR3 spells CAISETGANEKLFF. CDR3 nucleotide sequence: TGTGCCATCAGTGAGACAGGGGCGAATGAAAAACTGTTTTTT.

The DNA of the CDR3 is TGCGCCAGTGTTAGAGGAACAGGGGGGTCTCTAGGCACTGAAGCTTTCTTT. This sequence encodes CASVRGTGGSLGTEAFF. This sequence joins TRBV10-2 and TRBJ1-1; 8 nucleotides line up with TRBD1. The CDR3 length is 17 residues. Germline trimming cut 9 bases from V and 4 bases from J; bases unmatched to any gene: 19. The germline gives CDR1 WSHSY, CDR2 SAAADI.

V and J are TRBV5-1 and TRBJ2-1, with a possible D match to TRBD1 (5 bases). CDR3 length: 13 amino acids. Germline-derived CDR1 and CDR2 are SGHRS and YFSETQ. V was cut by 3 bases and J by 8 bases, with 12 bases left in between. For the CDR3, the DNA is TGCGCCAGCAGCTCTCAGGGTAAGGATGAGCAGTTCTTC. It encodes CASSSQGKDEQFF.

The chain recombines TRBV30 with TRBJ2-3; 11 bases align to TRBD2. With V trimmed by 3 bases and J by 8 bases, 7 bases remained unmatched. The CDR3 is 14 residues long. Germline CDR1 GTSNPN, CDR2 SVGIG (reference sequence). The CDR3 is CAWRTSGDPGTQYF. In nucleotides, the CDR3 is TGTGCCTGGAGGACTAGCGGGGACCCGGGTACGCAGTATTTT.

The rearrangement links TRBV7-9 to TRBJ1-2; 9 bases are a match to TRBD1. V was clipped by 5 bases and J by 6 bases; unmatched bases: 7. The CDR3 has 14 residues. Germline V CDR1 and CDR2: SEHNR, FQNEAQ (reference sequence). The CDR3 nucleotides are TGTGCCAGCAGCAGATGGGACAGGGAAAATGGCTACACCTTC. Protein sequence: CASSRWDRENGYTF.